Given below is one T cell receptor beta chain in context. Seattle patients were enrolled during active infection and followed longitudinally. Only in-frame clones appear in the TCRdb table, and some are missing; sequencing was by immunoSEQ multiplex PCR. The sample lists 200,000 to 250,000 clones, 85% to 90% seen once, with less than 3% in the top ten. These data belong to a study of blood T cell repertoires in COVID-19. For the study at large: COVID-19 samples, acute and convalescent, were from the United States, Italy and Spain. T cells, B-cell-depleted T cells, or PBMCs supplied cDNA or gDNA.

The V end lost 2 bases, the J end lost 4 bases, and 11 bases lay between the germline ends. Germline V gene data show CDR1 as ENHRY and CDR2 as SYGVKD. The CDR3 runs to 14 residues. The chain recombines TRBV10-3 with TRBJ1-2; the D is unclear. Sequenced sample: peripheral blood. The TCR comes from a young man with COVID-19, enrolled during active disease. This chain's CDR3 is CAISEKGAGYGYTF. The CDR3 nucleotides are TGTGCCATCAGTGAGAAGGGAGCCGGCTATGGCTACACCTTC.